One and the same sample provided the 27 T cell receptor beta chains below, sequenced in a study of blood T cell repertoires in COVID-19. Libraries were prepared by immunoSEQ multiplex PCR; TCRdb keeps only in-frame clonotypes and omits some of them. This sample has about 70,000 clones, with about 91% found just once. Sequencing was done on a sample of peripheral blood. Every receptor here comes from a man between 50 and 59 years old with active COVID-19.

The chain carries TRBV3-1 (or the pseudogene TRBV3-2) and TRBJ1-2; tentative D call: TRBD1 (6 bases). CDR3 length equals 16 residues. Trimming removed 4 bases at V and 3 bases at J, with 18 bases between. The germline gives CDR1 LGHDT, CDR2 YNNKEL (reference sequence). CDR3 protein: CASSPRTVPGHYGYTF. The DNA for the CDR3 is TGTGCCAGCAGCCCGCGGACAGTTCCGGGGCACTATGGCTACACCTTC.

As DNA, the CDR3 is TGTGCCAGCAGGCTAGCGGGGGGGCAAACAGATACGCAGTATTTT. It yields the protein CASRLAGGQTDTQYF. The rearrangement uses TRBV6-5 and TRBJ2-3, with 12 nucleotides matching TRBD2. Germline V gene sequence: CDR1 MNHEY, CDR2 SVGAGI. The CDR3 totals 15 residues. J lost 3 bases, V lost 6 bases, and 4 bases had no gene match.

The genes are TRBV25-1 and TRBJ2-3; 13 bases fit TRBD2. The V gene's germline CDR1 is MGHDK and CDR2 SYGVNS. The J segment lost 4 bases and the V segment lost 3 bases, leaving 1 base of the junction unmatched. The CDR3 contains 15 residues. CDR3 amino acids: CASSDTSGGADTQYF. In nucleotides, the CDR3 is TGTGCCAGCAGTGATACTAGCGGGGGGGCAGATACGCAGTATTTT.

The CDR3 spells CASSSTSRDSVYEQYF. The DNA of the CDR3 is TGTGCCAGCAGTTCTACCTCTCGGGACAGCGTTTACGAGCAGTACTTC. The chain employs TRBV6-2 or TRBV6-3 and TRBJ2-7; TRBD1 aligns across 7 bases. The CDR3 runs to 16 residues. V lost 4 bases and J lost 4; bases outside the gene matches: 13. Germline values: CDR1 MNHEY, CDR2 SVGEGT.

The rearrangement joins TRBV29-1 to TRBJ1-1, with no clear D. This CDR3 is built from 10 residues. V was trimmed by 4 bases and J by 5 bases, leaving 5 bases between them. The germline V gene has CDR1 SQVTM and CDR2 ANQGSEA. The CDR3 is CSVVSTEAFF. CDR3 in DNA: TGCAGCGTTGTCAGTACTGAAGCTTTCTTT.

The chain combines TRBV15 with TRBJ1-2; no definite D call. This CDR3 has 15 amino acids. Germline CDR1 and CDR2: LNHNV and YYDKDF (reference sequence). V was clipped by 2 bases and J by 4 bases, with 14 bases between them. The CDR3 DNA is TGTGCCACCAGCAGATCGAGCGGTGGCTCCTATGGCTACACCTTC. It is translated as CATSRSSGGSYGYTF.

The chain has TRBV18 and TRBJ2-3; D is undetermined. V was trimmed by 4 bases and J by 0 bases, leaving 8 bases between them. The germline V gene has CDR1 KGHSH and CDR2 LQKENI. The length of the CDR3 is 14 residues. This chain's CDR3 is CASSLISSTDTQYF. As DNA, the CDR3 is TGTGCCAGCTCACTTATATCTAGCACAGATACGCAGTATTTT.

The genes are TRBV3-1 (or the pseudogene TRBV3-2) and TRBJ2-2, with D possibly TRBD1 on 6 matching bases. The length of the CDR3 is 17 residues. V lost 4 bases to trimming and J lost 1 base, with 16 bases between them. Germline CDR1 reads LGHDT; CDR2 reads YNNKEL (reference sequence). The CDR3 here is CASSRQSGTLNTGELFF. In DNA, the CDR3 is TGTGCCAGCAGCCGCCAATCCGGGACACTGAACACCGGGGAGCTGTTTTTT.

This rearrangement joins TRBV4-2 to TRBJ1-1, with 9 bases aligning to TRBD1. After removal of 1 base from V and 1 base from J, the junction contained 16 bases not matched to a gene. Germline V CDR1 and CDR2: LGHNA, YNFKEQ. This CDR3 region has 20 residues. CDR3 DNA: TGTGCCAGCAGCCAAGTGATCCCTTATCCGGGACAGGGCCAGAACACTGAAGCTTTCTTT. Its protein product is CASSQVIPYPGQGQNTEAFF.

This clone appeared a single time. This sequence joins TRBV7-9 and TRBJ2-3, with TRBD1 as a possible D gene (6 bases). The CDR3 runs 16 residues. Trimming shortened V by 5 bases and J by 7 bases, and 22 bases separated the two germline ends. Germline loops: CDR1 SEHNR, CDR2 FQNEAQ (reference sequence). CDR3 sequence reads: CASSPMGLGAHNTQYF. In nucleotides, the CDR3 is TGTGCCAGCAGCCCCATGGGGTTGGGGGCGCATAATACGCAGTATTTT. The full variable domain, rest sourced from reference TRBV7-9 and TRBJ2-3, is DTGVSQNPRHKITKRGQNVTFRCDPISEHNRLYWYRQTLGQGPEFLTYFQNEAQLEKSRLLSDRFSAERPKGSFSTLEIQRTEQGDSAMYLCASSPMGLGAHNTQYFGPGTRLTVL.

This chain links TRBV7-3 with TRBJ2-1; 13 bases align to TRBD2. The germline CDR1 and CDR2 sequences are SGHTA and FQGTGA. V trimming: 5 bases; J trimming: 3 bases; junction bases outside the gene matches: 4. The CDR3 sequence is 16 residues long. Here the CDR3 DNA reads TGTGCCAGCAGCCGACTAGCGGGGGGCAGCTACAATGAGCAGTTCTTC. Protein sequence: CASSRLAGGSYNEQFF.

The V gene is TRBV7-9, the J gene TRBJ1-1; perhaps TRBD1 as D (5 bases). CDR3 size: 13 residues. Trimming left V 6 bases short and J 2 bases short, with 10 bases between. From germline, CDR1 is SEHNR and CDR2 FQNEAQ (reference sequence). CDR3 loop: CASRETDNTEAFF. The CDR3 coding sequence is TGTGCCAGCAGAGAGACAGATAACACTGAAGCTTTCTTT.

The chain links TRBV6-2 or TRBV6-3 to TRBJ2-7, with a weak D call TRBD2 (5 bases). This CDR3 contains 12 residues. The V gene's germline CDR1 is MNHEY and CDR2 SVGEGT. V was trimmed by 5 bases and J by 12 bases, leaving 17 bases between them. CDR3: CASSQNSPSPYF. CDR3 sequence (DNA): TGTGCCAGCAGTCAAAACTCCCCTAGCCCGTACTTC.

The chain is built from TRBV5-1 and TRBJ1-2, with TRBD1 as a possible D gene (6 bases). CDR1 and CDR2 from the germline V gene are SGHRS and YFSETQ. V was clipped by 4 bases and J by 3 bases, with 13 bases between them. This CDR3 region has 14 residues. The DNA for the CDR3 is TGCGCCAGCAGCCCAAGACAGGACCACTATGGCTACACCTTC. This sequence encodes CASSPRQDHYGYTF.

The gene calls are TRBV7-2 and TRBJ1-1; 8 bases fit TRBD1. The V segment lost 2 bases and the J segment 6 bases; nucleotides outside the gene matches: 11. The CDR3 is made up of 16 amino acids. From germline, CDR1 is SGHTA and CDR2 FQGNSA. The CDR3 spells CASSLLSAGGGSEAFF. The CDR3 nucleotides are TGTGCCAGCAGCTTATTGTCGGCAGGGGGCGGCTCTGAAGCTTTCTTT.

The chain is built from TRBV5-1 and TRBJ2-5; a possible D gene is TRBD1 (6 bases). With 4 bases removed from V and 5 bases from J, the gap between germline ends came to 15 bases. The CDR3 is 14 residues long. Germline CDR1 SGHRS, CDR2 YFSETQ. For the CDR3, the DNA is TGCGCCAGCAGCCTAGGGACAATGGGGGAGACCCAGTACTTC. Protein product: CASSLGTMGETQYF. Combining the CDR3 with reference TRBV5-1 and TRBJ2-5 gives the whole variable domain KAGVTQTPRYLIKTRGQQVTLSCSPISGHRSVSWYQQTPGQGLQFLFEYFSETQRNKGNFPGRFSGRQFSNSRSEMNVSTLELGDSALYLCASSLGTMGETQYFGPGTRLLVL.

J is TRBJ1-5 and V is TRBV27, with D unclear. V was clipped by 4 bases and J by 1 base, with 14 bases between them. Germline CDR1 MNHEY, CDR2 SMNVEV (reference sequence). The CDR3 covers 16 residues. The CDR3 DNA reads as TGTGCCAGCAGTTCCCACGCGGTTGGAAGCAATCAGCCCCAGCATTTT. Translating it yields CASSSHAVGSNQPQHF.

The chain is built from TRBV25-1 and TRBJ1-2; a weak D match, TRBD1 (5 bases). The CDR3 totals 14 residues. Germline CDR1 is MGHDK and CDR2 is SYGVNS. V gave up 7 bases and J gave up 0 bases, with 12 bases separating them. CDR3 nucleotides: TGTGCCAGCACCGCGGGGGAAGCTAACTATGGCTACACCTTC. Its translation is CASTAGEANYGYTF.

The chain combines TRBV19 with TRBJ2-3, with D possibly TRBD1 on 6 matching bases. Germline CDR1 LNHDA, CDR2 SQIVND (reference sequence). This CDR3 has 12 amino acids. V shed 6 bases and J shed 6 bases, with 10 bases lying between them. The CDR3: CASRYREDTQYF. CDR3 nucleotide sequence: TGTGCCAGTAGATACAGGGAGGATACGCAGTATTTT.

The J gene is TRBJ2-3, the V gene TRBV11-2; TRBD2 aligns across 9 bases. Germline V CDR1 and CDR2: SGHAT, FQNNGV. J gave up 1 base and V 5 bases, and 7 bases lay outside the gene matches. This CDR3 is 16 amino acids long. DNA for the CDR3: TGTGCCAGCAGCCATTCGCGGGGGGGCCGCACAGATACGCAGTATTTT. This gives the protein CASSHSRGGRTDTQYF.

This chain links TRBV18 with TRBJ1-1; D gene uncertain. Germline CDR1 reads KGHSH; CDR2 reads LQKENI. The CDR3 totals 13 residues. Trimming pared 0 bases from V and 5 bases from J, leaving 7 bases between. The CDR3 region is CASSPPTRTEAFF. The CDR3 DNA follows: TGTGCCAGCTCACCACCGACAAGAACTGAAGCTTTCTTT.

DNA of the CDR3: TGTGCCAGCAGCCAAGAACAGGGGAGCTACGAGCAGTACTTC. It translates to CASSQEQGSYEQYF. The gene calls are TRBV3-1 (or the pseudogene TRBV3-2) and TRBJ2-7, with 7 bases matching TRBD1. The ends lost 0 bases at V and 3 bases at J; junction bases unmatched: 2. The length of the CDR3 is 14 residues. Germline lookup yields CDR1 LGHDT and CDR2 YNNKEL (reference sequence).

V and J are TRBV5-1 and TRBJ1-1; TRBD1 matches 7 bases. V trimming: 0 bases; J trimming: 7 bases; junction bases outside the gene matches: 9. The V gene's germline CDR1 is SGHRS and CDR2 YFSETQ. CDR3 length: 15 amino acids. In nucleotides, the CDR3 is TGCGCCAGCAGCTTGGGGGACAGTCGCGAAGGTGAAGCTTTCTTT. This translates into CASSLGDSREGEAFF. Complete variable domain (other parts from reference TRBV5-1 and TRBJ1-1): KAGVTQTPRYLIKTRGQQVTLSCSPISGHRSVSWYQQTPGQGLQFLFEYFSETQRNKGNFPGRFSGRQFSNSRSEMNVSTLELGDSALYLCASSLGDSREGEAFFGQGTRLTVV.

The V gene is TRBV24-1, the J gene TRBJ2-2, with 7 bases matching TRBD2. Germline trimming cut 9 bases from V and 1 base from J; bases unmatched to any gene: 10. This CDR3 has 16 amino acids. Germline V gives CDR1 KGHDR, CDR2 SFDVKD. This CDR3 is CATAPGRGWNTGELFF. As DNA, the CDR3 is TGTGCCACCGCCCCGGGGCGGGGGTGGAACACCGGGGAGCTGTTTTTT.

The rearrangement links TRBV2 to TRBJ1-5; 8 bases map to TRBD1. Germline CDR1 reads SNHLY; CDR2 reads FYNNEI. The CDR3 covers 13 residues. The trim removed 6 bases at V and 4 bases at J, leaving 2 bases unmatched. The CDR3 DNA reads as TGTGCCAGCAGCCGGGACAGGAATCAGCCCCAGCATTTT. This codes for CASSRDRNQPQHF.

Regarding this clone: This sample includes further DNA sequences coding for the same CDR3. The chain combines TRBV7-8 with TRBJ1-3, with D possibly TRBD1 on 5 matching bases. Trimming pared 5 bases from V and 3 bases from J, leaving 11 bases between. The V gene's germline CDR1 is SGHVS and CDR2 FQNEAQ. The CDR3 runs 14 residues. The CDR3, as DNA: TGTGCCAGCAGCCTAGACAGCGGTGGAAACACCATATATTTT. Protein sequence: CASSLDSGGNTIYF.

This sequence joins TRBV5-4 and TRBJ2-7; TRBD2 is a possible D gene (6 bases). Trimming stripped 4 bases from V and 1 base from J, with 9 bases between. CDR1 is SGHNT, CDR2 YYREEE, per germline (reference sequence). The CDR3 covers 13 residues. The CDR3 sequence: CASSLDYSYEQYF. The CDR3 DNA reads TGTGCCAGCAGCCTGGACTATTCCTACGAGCAGTACTTC.